This T cell receptor (beta chain) originates from a study of CD8+ T cells in alopecia areata. There are a few counts of this clone. Its target is unknown. Isolated RNA was reverse transcribed into cDNA used as the sequencing template. The method was immunoSEQ multiplex PCR; TCRdb's version includes in-frame clones alone and lacks a portion of them. The repertoire holds about 97,000 clones, with roughly two fifths as singletons. The CDR3 contains 18 residues. The junction had 6 bases not matched to a gene; V was cut back by 1 base and J by 0 bases. Germline V gene lookup returns CDR1 MGHRA and CDR2 YSYEKL. Study-level points and caveats: For lesional scalp, especially alopecia totalis/universalis, clonality was higher than in normal scalp.

The sample comprised CD4+ T cells sorted from blood. The receptor was derived from a human donor with alopecia areata. This chain uses TRBV4-1 with TRBJ2-2, with TRBD2 matching 9 bases. For the CDR3, the DNA is TGCGCCAGCAGCCAAGGACCGGGACTAGCAGCGAACACCGGGGAGCTGTTTTTT. Translating it yields CASSQGPGLAANTGELFF.